The text below deals with one T cell receptor beta chain. The data stem from a study of blood T cell repertoires in COVID-19. Turning to the study itself: Some COVID-19 samples were acute and others convalescent; all came from the United States, Italy and Spain. Sources were T cells, B-cell-depleted T cells, or PBMCs; the material itself was cDNA or gDNA.

The authors' processing: Amplified reference gene primers provided the basis for estimating nucleated cell counts. The table came from immunoSEQ multiplex PCR; TCRdb's copy has only in-frame clones and leaves some out. The DNA gave D and trimming, while V, J and clone size come from that table. The sample carries approximately 350,000 clones, around nine tenths recorded once. Germline CDR1 MDHEN, CDR2 SYDVKM. V was shortened by 6 bases and J by 3 bases, with 14 bases between the two germline ends. This CDR3 is 14 amino acids long. The sample taken for sequencing was peripheral blood. The chain uses TRBV28 and TRBJ1-1; D remains unclear. The receptor was isolated from a woman between 18 and 29 years old who had recovered from COVID-19. CDR3 nucleotides: TGTGCCAGCAGCACTTGGAGGGAGGACACTGAAGCTTTCTTT. It codes for CASSTWREDTEAFF.